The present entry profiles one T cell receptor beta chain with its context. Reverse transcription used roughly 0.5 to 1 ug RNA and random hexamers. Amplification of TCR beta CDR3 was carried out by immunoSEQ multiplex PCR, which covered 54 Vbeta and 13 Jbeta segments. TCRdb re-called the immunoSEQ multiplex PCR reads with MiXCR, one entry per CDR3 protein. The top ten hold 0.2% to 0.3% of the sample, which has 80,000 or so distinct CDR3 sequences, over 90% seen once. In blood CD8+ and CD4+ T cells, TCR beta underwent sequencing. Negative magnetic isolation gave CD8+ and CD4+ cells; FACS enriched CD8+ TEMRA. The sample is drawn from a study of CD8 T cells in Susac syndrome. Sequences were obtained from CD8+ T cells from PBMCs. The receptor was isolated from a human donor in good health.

The CDR3 bases are TGCAGCGTTGCCGTAGATACGCAGTATTTT. It codes for CSVAVDTQYF. The chain is built from TRBV29-1 and TRBJ2-3; D is undetermined. V lost 4 bases, J lost 5 bases, and 4 bases lay in between. The CDR3 has 10 amino acids. Germline lookup yields CDR1 SQVTM and CDR2 ANQGSEA.